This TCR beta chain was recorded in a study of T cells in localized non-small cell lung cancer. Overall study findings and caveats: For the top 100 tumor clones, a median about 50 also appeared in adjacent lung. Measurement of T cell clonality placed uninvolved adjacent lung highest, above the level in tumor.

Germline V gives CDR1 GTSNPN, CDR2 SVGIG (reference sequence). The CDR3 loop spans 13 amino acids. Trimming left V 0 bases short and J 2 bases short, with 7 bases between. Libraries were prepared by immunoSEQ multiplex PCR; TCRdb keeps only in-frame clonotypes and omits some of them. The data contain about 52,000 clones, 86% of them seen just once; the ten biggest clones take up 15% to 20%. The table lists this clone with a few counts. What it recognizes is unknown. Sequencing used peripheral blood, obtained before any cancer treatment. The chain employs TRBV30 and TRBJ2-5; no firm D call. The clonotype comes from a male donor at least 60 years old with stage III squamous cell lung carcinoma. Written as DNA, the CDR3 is TGTGCCTGGAGTGTGGGCAGGCAAGAGACCCAGTACTTC. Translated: CAWSVGRQETQYF.